These T cell receptor beta chains were read from a single sample in a study of cytomegalovirus exposure and HLA in healthy donors. Sequencing used immunoSEQ multiplex PCR; TCRdb keeps in-frame clones, though not all of them. The data include approximately 210,000 clones; the top ten clones carry roughly 0.89%. Sequenced: PBMCs. The source is a woman aged 30 to 39 in good health and CMV-seropositive. The CDR3 runs from the conserved cysteine through the conserved F or W. The order of the fields is V gene, D gene, J gene, CDR3 protein, CDR3 DNA. The D gene is left open where the match is weak.

V gene: TRBV7-9; D gene: .; J gene: TRBJ1-2; CDR3 protein: CASGVSNYGYTF; CDR3 DNA: TGTGCCAGCGGAGTTTCTAACTATGGCTACACCTTC
V gene: TRBV5-1; D gene: TRBD1; J gene: TRBJ1-2; CDR3 protein: CASSRTGGQYYGYTF; CDR3 DNA: TGCGCCAGCAGCCGAACAGGGGGCCAATACTATGGCTACACCTTC
V gene: TRBV18; D gene: .; J gene: TRBJ2-2; CDR3 protein: CASSLIRDNQGAGELFF; CDR3 DNA: TGTGCCAGCTCACTTATCCGGGACAACCAAGGGGCCGGGGAGCTGTTTTTT
V gene: TRBV9; D gene: .; J gene: TRBJ2-6; CDR3 protein: CASSVAGLRYSGANVLTF; CDR3 DNA: TGTGCCAGCAGCGTAGCTGGACTACGGTACTCTGGGGCCAACGTCCTGACTTTC
V gene: TRBV29-1; D gene: TRBD1; J gene: TRBJ1-3; CDR3 protein: CSVAGRQGKGNTIYF; CDR3 DNA: TGCAGCGTCGCCGGTCGACAGGGAAAAGGAAACACCATATATTTT
V gene: TRBV6-5; D gene: .; J gene: TRBJ2-3; CDR3 protein: CASGSRKTTDTQYF; CDR3 DNA: TGTGCCAGCGGGAGTCGGAAGACCACAGATACGCAGTATTTT
V gene: TRBV5-1; D gene: .; J gene: TRBJ1-1; CDR3 protein: CASSPQDRPDAFF; CDR3 DNA: TGCGCCAGCAGCCCCCAAGACAGACCGGATGCTTTCTTT
V gene: TRBV9; D gene: TRBD1; J gene: TRBJ2-3; CDR3 protein: CASSVSQGVPPWYF; CDR3 DNA: TGTGCCAGCAGCGTCTCTCAGGGGGTTCCTCCTTGGTATTTT
V gene: TRBV7-2; D gene: TRBD1; J gene: TRBJ1-2; CDR3 protein: CASSLGQGARGYTF; CDR3 DNA: TGTGCCAGCAGCTTGGGACAGGGGGCGCGGGGCTACACCTTC
V gene: TRBV4-1; D gene: TRBD1; J gene: TRBJ2-7; CDR3 protein: CATHRGYEQYF; CDR3 DNA: TGCGCCACCCACAGGGGATACGAGCAGTACTTC
V gene: TRBV15; D gene: TRBD1; J gene: TRBJ1-1; CDR3 protein: CATSRDLRDRGLAFF; CDR3 DNA: TGTGCCACCAGCAGAGATCTGCGGGACAGGGGTTTAGCTTTCTTT
V gene: TRBV7-9; D gene: TRBD1; J gene: TRBJ1-3; CDR3 protein: CASSSTGASSGNTIYF; CDR3 DNA: TGTGCCAGCAGTTCAACAGGGGCGAGCTCTGGAAACACCATATATTTT
V gene: TRBV2; D gene: .; J gene: TRBJ1-6; CDR3 protein: CASILGQQSNSPLHF; CDR3 DNA: .
V gene: TRBV28; D gene: .; J gene: TRBJ2-7; CDR3 protein: CASSLSGYEQYF; CDR3 DNA: TGTGCCAGCAGTTTATCCGGGTACGAGCAGTACTTC
V gene: TRBV5-4; D gene: TRBD1; J gene: TRBJ1-1; CDR3 protein: CASSLGLQGANTEAFF; CDR3 DNA: TGTGCCAGCAGCTTGGGGCTACAGGGGGCGAACACTGAAGCTTTCTTT
V gene: TRBV4-1; D gene: TRBD2; J gene: TRBJ2-7; CDR3 protein: CASSQDGGLADSYEQYF; CDR3 DNA: TGCGCCAGCAGCCAAGATGGGGGACTAGCGGACTCCTACGAGCAGTACTTC
V gene: TRBV6-1; D gene: TRBD2; J gene: TRBJ2-7; CDR3 protein: CASSSQAGGADEQYF; CDR3 DNA: TGTGCCAGCAGTTCACAAGCGGGAGGGGCCGACGAGCAGTACTTC
V gene: TRBV15; D gene: .; J gene: TRBJ2-6; CDR3 protein: CATSRGQSSGANVLTF; CDR3 DNA: TGTGCCACCAGCAGAGGGCAGTCCTCTGGGGCCAACGTCCTGACTTTC
V gene: TRBV4-1; D gene: TRBD2; J gene: TRBJ2-7; CDR3 protein: CASSQDRGGYEQYF; CDR3 DNA: TGCGCCAGCAGCCAAGATCGCGGGGGATACGAGCAGTACTTC
V gene: TRBV12-5; D gene: .; J gene: TRBJ1-1; CDR3 protein: CASGFSRGGENTEAFF; CDR3 DNA: TGTGCTAGTGGTTTCTCTCGGGGAGGTGAGAACACTGAAGCTTTCTTT
V gene: TRBV18; D gene: .; J gene: TRBJ2-2; CDR3 protein: CATGANTGELFF; CDR3 DNA: TGTGCAACCGGAGCGAACACCGGGGAGCTGTTTTTT
V gene: TRBV6-1; D gene: TRBD2; J gene: TRBJ2-5; CDR3 protein: CASKSGGVPETQYF; CDR3 DNA: TGTGCCAGCAAAAGCGGGGGGGTCCCGGAGACCCAGTACTTC
V gene: TRBV19; D gene: .; J gene: TRBJ1-2; CDR3 protein: CASSRDTVPNYGYTF; CDR3 DNA: TGTGCCAGTAGTAGAGACACAGTGCCTAACTATGGCTACACCTTC
V gene: TRBV4-3; D gene: TRBD2; J gene: TRBJ2-2; CDR3 protein: CASSPTGTSETSGELFF; CDR3 DNA: TGCGCCAGCAGCCCCACCGGGACTAGCGAGACGTCCGGGGAGCTGTTTTTT
V gene: TRBV5-1; D gene: TRBD1; J gene: TRBJ2-3; CDR3 protein: CASSLGQGISVDTQYF; CDR3 DNA: TGCGCCAGCAGCTTGGGACAGGGGATATCCGTCGATACGCAGTATTTT
V gene: TRBV7-9; D gene: TRBD2; J gene: TRBJ2-1; CDR3 protein: CASSATSGGDYEQFF; CDR3 DNA: TGTGCCAGCAGCGCTACTAGCGGGGGGGATTATGAGCAGTTCTTC
V gene: TRBV5-1; D gene: TRBD2; J gene: TRBJ2-5; CDR3 protein: CASSLLRGVGETQYF; CDR3 DNA: TGCGCCAGCAGCTTGTTGCGGGGGGTTGGAGAGACCCAGTACTTC
V gene: TRBV10-3; D gene: .; J gene: TRBJ2-5; CDR3 protein: CAISESSLQETQYF; CDR3 DNA: TGTGCCATCAGTGAGTCTAGTCTGCAAGAGACCCAGTACTTC
V gene: TRBV25-1; D gene: TRBD1; J gene: TRBJ2-7; CDR3 protein: CASVGWDRGVEQYF; CDR3 DNA: TGTGCCAGTGTAGGTTGGGACAGGGGTGTCGAGCAGTACTTC
V gene: TRBV28; D gene: .; J gene: TRBJ2-7; CDR3 protein: CASSFLGVAYEQYF; CDR3 DNA: TGTGCCAGCAGTTTCCTCGGGGTTGCCTACGAGCAGTACTTC
V gene: TRBV7-9; D gene: .; J gene: TRBJ2-3; CDR3 protein: CASSLTGERTDTQYF; CDR3 DNA: TGTGCCAGCAGCTTAACGGGGGAACGCACAGATACGCAGTATTTT
V gene: TRBV30; D gene: TRBD1; J gene: TRBJ1-3; CDR3 protein: CALQGAPGNTIYF; CDR3 DNA: TGTGCCTTACAGGGGGCGCCTGGAAACACCATATATTTT
V gene: TRBV5-8; D gene: .; J gene: TRBJ2-7; CDR3 protein: CASSSYRSDSYEQYF; CDR3 DNA: TGTGCCAGCAGCTCCTACCGCTCTGACTCCTACGAGCAGTACTTC
V gene: TRBV6-1; D gene: .; J gene: TRBJ1-4; CDR3 protein: CASSEQGFFSEKLFF; CDR3 DNA: TGTGCCAGCAGTGAGCAGGGTTTTTTTAGTGAAAAACTGTTTTTT
V gene: TRBV4-3; D gene: TRBD2; J gene: TRBJ2-7; CDR3 protein: CASSRQTGTSGAYEQYF; CDR3 DNA: TGCGCCAGCAGCCGCCAGACTGGGACTAGCGGGGCCTACGAGCAGTACTTC